This TCR beta chain was captured in a study of T cell changes during pregnancy in multiple sclerosis. This CDR3 has 17 residues. CDR1 is MDHEN and CDR2 is SYDVKM in the germline V gene. The J segment lost 7 bases and the V segment lost 0 bases, leaving 12 bases of the junction unmatched. Assay used: immunoSEQ multiplex PCR; TCRdb lists only in-frame clones, some missing. The table has approximately 120,000 clones, about 96% seen once. This material consisted of peripheral blood, taken after pregnancy. The sequence came from a female donor with multiple sclerosis, enrolled in a pregnancy study. V is TRBV28 and J is TRBJ2-1; 7 nucleotides align to TRBD2. The CDR3 coding sequence is TGTGCCAGCAGTTTATGGATGGTTGACGGGAGGAGTAATGAGCAGTTCTTC. The encoded protein is CASSLWMVDGRSNEQFF.